The clone carrying this T cell receptor (beta chain) came up a few times. Its specificity is not known. V was shortened by 1 base and J by 5 bases, with 12 bases between the two germline ends. Germline V gives CDR1 KGHSH, CDR2 LQKENI. CDR3 size: 15 residues. These data are taken from a study of beta chain features in type 1 diabetes. General study points: Shortening of TCRB CDR3s, moderate but significant, appeared in all four CD4+ subsets of Type 1 diabetes patients.

Sorting with CD45RO/CCR7/CD25/CD127/CD95/CD27 yielded naive, central memory, regulatory and stem-like memory CD4+ cells. Purity of each sorted population was above 98%. The study reverse transcribed the entire isolated RNA, so it sequenced expressed TCRB transcripts. The average read count of naive, central memory and regulatory T cell samples was approximately 4 million. Some clones are missing from TCRdb's copy, which holds only in-frame ones; the method was immunoSEQ multiplex PCR. This table holds approximately 360,000 clones, roughly 12% found once. The TCR originated in a woman between 18 and 30 years old with type 1 diabetes. This chain joins TRBV18 and TRBJ2-1, with a tentative D call TRBD2 (6 bases). The sample comprised naive CD4+ T cells from blood. CDR3 DNA sequence: TGTGCCAGCTCACCACGGCGGGGCAGCAACAATGAGCAGTTCTTC. This sequence encodes CASSPRRGSNNEQFF.